The 8 T cell receptor beta chains presented below share a single source sample, sequenced in a study of regulatory T cells in long-lasting Graves disease. CDR3 regions were amplified by Arm-PCR using iRepertoire HTBI primers to build TCR beta libraries. TCRdb redid the calling of the multiplex PCR reads with MiXCR, one entry per CDR3 protein. Of about 440,000 distinct CDR3 sequences in the sample, about a sixth were seen once. As for time point: newly diagnosed GD, antithyroid drugs for less than 3 months. Scientists built the TCR library using RNA that was extracted from PBMCs. The same sample was also used in a study of T cells in Graves' hyperthyroidism and ophthalmopathy.

The input for sequencing was peripheral blood mononuclear cells (PBMCs), taken at new diagnosis, from a patient treated with antithyroid drugs. These receptors were obtained from a woman in her 30s with Graves disease.

J is TRBJ2-3 and V is TRBV28; 11 positions match TRBD1. CDR3 length equals 13 residues. The J segment lost 14 bases and the V segment lost 8 bases, leaving 12 bases of the junction unmatched. CDR1 is MDHEN, CDR2 SYDVKM, per germline. As DNA, the CDR3 is TGTGCCAGCTTACCCGGACAGGGACAGGGGGTGTATTTT. It specifies CASLPGQGQGVYF.

This clonotype was seen a few times. The rearrangement joins TRBV6-1 to TRBJ2-1; no definite D call. Germline CDR1 reads MNHNS; CDR2 reads SASEGT. CDR3 length: 15 amino acids. V was pared by 5 bases and J by 2 bases, with 13 bases between. The CDR3 bases are TGTGCCAGCAGTCCCTACCGAGGCACCTACAATGAGCAGTTCTTC. Protein: CASSPYRGTYNEQFF.

This clonotype was recorded many times. One junction end disagrees with the germline gene, perhaps due to a read error. The chain couples TRBV6-1 to TRBJ1-2; 7 positions agree with TRBD1. Germline loops: CDR1 MNHNS, CDR2 SASEGT. The CDR3 contains 15 residues. The chain's CDR3 is CASSKARTGDYGYTF. The CDR3 DNA sequence: TGTGCCAGCAGTAAAGCCCGAACAGGGGACTATGGCTACACCTTC.

The chain combines TRBV7-2 with TRBJ2-4; 14 bases align to TRBD2. The CDR3 loop spans 15 amino acids. The V and J ends lost 4 bases and 8 bases, in that order; junction bases with no gene match: 4. Germline-derived CDR1 and CDR2 are SGHTA and FQGNSA. The CDR3 DNA follows: TGTGCCAGCAGCTACGGGACTAGCGGGAGTCACATTCAGTACTTC. It codes for CASSYGTSGSHIQYF. The full variable domain, in which reference TRBV7-2 and TRBJ2-4 provide the parts outside the CDR3, is GAGVSQSPSNKVTEKGKDVELRCDPISGHTALYWYRQSLGQGLEFLIYFQGNSAPDKSGLPSDRFSAERTGGSVSTLTIQRTQQEDSAVYLCASSYGTSGSHIQYFGAGTRLSVL.

This clonotype was detected many times. The chain recombines TRBV11-2 with TRBJ2-7; 13 bases fit TRBD2. This CDR3 comprises 19 residues. Germline lookup yields CDR1 SGHAT and CDR2 FQNNGV. Trimming at V came to 5 bases and at J to 3 bases, leaving 16 bases not matched to a gene. CDR3 sequence reads: CASSPTIYGLAGVVYEQYF. In nucleotides, the CDR3 is TGTGCCAGCAGCCCGACTATTTATGGACTAGCGGGAGTCGTCTACGAGCAGTACTTC.

This clonotype has only a few counts. The chain recombines TRBV20-1 with TRBJ2-1, with D uncertain. V lost 6 bases to trimming and J lost 6 bases, with 12 bases between them. The germline gives CDR1 DFQATT, CDR2 SNEGSKA (reference sequence). The CDR3 runs 12 residues. The CDR3 region has the DNA TGCAGTGCCCCGGGTCTCGGCAATGAGCAGTTCTTC. This sequence encodes CSAPGLGNEQFF.

This clonotype was counted ten times or more. The V gene is TRBV15, the J gene TRBJ2-7; 9 bases match TRBD1. V lost 5 bases to trimming and J lost 5 bases; unmatched junction nucleotides: 4. This CDR3 is 13 amino acids long. Germline CDR1 is LNHNV and CDR2 is YYDKDF (reference sequence). CDR3 bases: TGTGCCACCAGCGCCCGGACAGGGGACGAGCAGTACTTC. Translating it yields CATSARTGDEQYF. Combining the CDR3 with reference TRBV15 and TRBJ2-7 gives the whole variable domain DAMVIQNPRYQVTQFGKPVTLSCSQTLNHNVMYWYQQKSSQAPKLLFHYYDKDFNNEADTPDNFQSRRPNTSFCFLDIRSPGLGDTAMYLCATSARTGDEQYFGPGTRLTVT.

This clonotype was detected many times. The V call is TRBV5-1, the J call TRBJ2-7; no definite D call. This CDR3 region has 14 residues. V was cut by 1 base and J by 7 bases, with 15 bases left in between. Germline V lookup: CDR1 SGHRS, CDR2 YFSETQ. CDR3 loop: CASSLSSEVGEQYF. DNA of the CDR3: TGCGCCAGCAGCTTGAGTTCCGAGGTTGGGGAGCAGTACTTC.